This TCR beta chain is from a study of shared clonotypes between healthy human individuals. Overall study: Three plates were used per donor for CD4 naive, three for CD4 memory, two for CD8 naive and one for CD8 memory.

The protocol was immunoSEQ multiplex PCR, while the TCRdb copy is restricted to in-frame clones and leaves out a portion. The table shows about 680,000 clones, with 92% occurring only once. Positively selected for CCR7, the CD45RO-negative cells used as naive CD8 cells excluded terminally differentiated effector memory CD45RA+ cells. V shed 3 bases and J 5 bases; nucleotides not matched to a gene: 7. The CDR3 sequence is 15 residues long. The TCR sequence derives from a young man in good health. Sequenced: naive CD8+ T cells sorted from blood. The V gene is TRBV23-1, the J gene TRBJ1-5; 7 bases align to TRBD1. Being an ORF, TRBV23-1 has a function that is uncertain. CDR3 sequence (DNA): TGCGCCAGCAGTCAGCCGAAGGGGGCGCATCAGCCCCAGCATTTT. It yields the protein CASSQPKGAHQPQHF.